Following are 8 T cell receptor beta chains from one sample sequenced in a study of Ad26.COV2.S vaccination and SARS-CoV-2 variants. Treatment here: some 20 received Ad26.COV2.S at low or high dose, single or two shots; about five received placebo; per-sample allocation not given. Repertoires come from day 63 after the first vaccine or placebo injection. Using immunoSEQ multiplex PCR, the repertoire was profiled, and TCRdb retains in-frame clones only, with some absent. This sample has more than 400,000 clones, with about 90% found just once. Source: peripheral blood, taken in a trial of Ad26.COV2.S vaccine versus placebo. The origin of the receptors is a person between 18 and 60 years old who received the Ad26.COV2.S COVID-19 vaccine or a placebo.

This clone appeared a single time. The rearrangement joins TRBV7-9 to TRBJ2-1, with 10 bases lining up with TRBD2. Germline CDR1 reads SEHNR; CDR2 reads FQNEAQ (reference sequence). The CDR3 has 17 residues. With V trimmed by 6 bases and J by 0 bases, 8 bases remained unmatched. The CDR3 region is CASSRTSGGSSYNEQFF. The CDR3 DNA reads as TGTGCCAGCAGTCGGACTAGCGGAGGGAGCTCCTACAATGAGCAGTTCTTC. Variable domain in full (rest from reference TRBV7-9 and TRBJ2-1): DTGVSQNPRHKITKRGQNVTFRCDPISEHNRLYWYRQTLGQGPEFLTYFQNEAQLEKSRLLSDRFSAERPKGSFSTLEIQRTEQGDSAMYLCASSRTSGGSSYNEQFFGPGTRLTVL.

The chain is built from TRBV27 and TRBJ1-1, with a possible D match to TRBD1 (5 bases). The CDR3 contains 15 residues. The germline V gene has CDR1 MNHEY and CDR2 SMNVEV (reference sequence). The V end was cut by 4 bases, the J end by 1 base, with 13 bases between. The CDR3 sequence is CASSSGTSGNTEAFF. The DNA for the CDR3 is TGTGCCAGCAGTTCAGGGACTTCGGGGAACACTGAAGCTTTCTTT.

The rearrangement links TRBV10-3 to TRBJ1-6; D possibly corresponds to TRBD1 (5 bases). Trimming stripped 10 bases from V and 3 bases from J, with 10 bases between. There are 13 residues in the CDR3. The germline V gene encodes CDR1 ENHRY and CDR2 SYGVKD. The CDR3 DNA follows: TGTGCCACCGGGACGGACTATAATTCACCCCTCCACTTT. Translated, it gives CATGTDYNSPLHF.

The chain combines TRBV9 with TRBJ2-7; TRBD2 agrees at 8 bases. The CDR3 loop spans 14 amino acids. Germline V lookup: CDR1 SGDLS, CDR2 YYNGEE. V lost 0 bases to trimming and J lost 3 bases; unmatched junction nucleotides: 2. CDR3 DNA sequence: TGTGCCAGCAGCGTAGACGGGACTAGCTACGAGCAGTACTTC. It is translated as CASSVDGTSYEQYF.

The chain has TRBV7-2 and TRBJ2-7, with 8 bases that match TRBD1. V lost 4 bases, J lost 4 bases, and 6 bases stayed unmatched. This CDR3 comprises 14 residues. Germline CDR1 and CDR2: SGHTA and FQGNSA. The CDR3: CASSSDRGVYEQYF. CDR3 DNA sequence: TGTGCCAGCAGCTCCGACAGGGGCGTGTACGAGCAGTACTTC.

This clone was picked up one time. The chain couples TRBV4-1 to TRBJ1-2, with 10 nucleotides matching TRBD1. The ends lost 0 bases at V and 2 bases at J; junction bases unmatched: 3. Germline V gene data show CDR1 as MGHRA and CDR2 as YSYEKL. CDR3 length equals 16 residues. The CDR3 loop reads CASSQEGTGVNYGYTF. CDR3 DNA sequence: TGCGCCAGCAGCCAAGAAGGGACAGGGGTAAACTATGGCTACACCTTC.

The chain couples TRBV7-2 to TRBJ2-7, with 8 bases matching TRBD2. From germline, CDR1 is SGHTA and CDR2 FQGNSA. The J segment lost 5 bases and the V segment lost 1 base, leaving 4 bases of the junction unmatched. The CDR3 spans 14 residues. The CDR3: CASSLGLASDEQYF. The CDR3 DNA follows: TGTGCCAGCAGCTTAGGACTAGCGTCGGACGAGCAGTACTTC.

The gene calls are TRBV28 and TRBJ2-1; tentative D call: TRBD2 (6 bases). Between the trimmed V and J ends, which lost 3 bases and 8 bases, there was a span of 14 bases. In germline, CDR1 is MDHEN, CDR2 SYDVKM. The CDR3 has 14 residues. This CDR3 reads CASSLTSLSDEQFF. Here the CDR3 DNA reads TGTGCCAGCAGTTTGACTAGTCTATCAGATGAGCAGTTCTTC.